This T cell receptor beta chain was profiled in a study of CD8+ T cells in alopecia areata (dated by TCRdb to between 2018 and 2020). Notes on the research overall: High-throughput TCRbeta sequencing was used to examine T cell clonal expansion in alopecia areata in both the C3H/HeJ mouse model and human patients. Scalp clonality was compared among normal scalp (n=4), patchy alopecia areata scalp (n=8), and alopecia totalis/universalis scalp (n=8). RNA was obtained with the PAXgene miRNA kit for fixed scalp, the miRNeasy kit for PBMCs, and the RNeasy kit for mouse skin. Amplification of TCRbeta CDR3 regions was done by immunoSEQ multiplex PCR using 35 Vbeta forward primers and 13 Jbeta reverse primers. Human TCRbeta sequencing covered scalp tissue and sorted CD4+ and CD8+ peripheral blood T cells from patchy and totalis/universalis alopecia areata patients and healthy controls. General study outcomes and caveats: Shared TCR sequences between patients were less evident than in mice, which may be partly attributable to HLA diversity in the patient population. Higher clonality and more expanded CD8+ clones were observed in lesional scalp than in normal scalp, particularly in alopecia totalis/universalis, a finding suggestive of antigenic drive. Resident alphabeta T cells in normal human skin are also sequenced, complicating scalp TCR repertoire analysis, unlike mouse skin dominated by gammadelta T cells.

Library preparation used the immunoSEQ multiplex PCR assay. RNA was extracted from all samples and reverse transcribed into cDNA as template for TCR sequencing. SuperScript III was used to make first-strand cDNA, primed with a 2:1 mix of oligo-dT and random hexamers. Amplification bias was assessed with a synthetic immune receptor repertoire, and residual bias was removed computationally. Per the original workflow: Raw reads were preprocessed to remove errors, and CDR3 was defined according to IMGT conventions as the region from the conserved cysteine to phenylalanine. Clonality was calculated as 1 minus Shannon entropy normalized by log2 of the number of productive unique TCRs. Whether each scalp clone was CD4 or CD8 was inferred by checking scalp TCRbeta sequences against the CD4 and CD8 repertoires from sorted blood. Here the immuneACCESS table is served through TCRdb, limited to in-frame sequences with V and J called. Missing clones are a known gap in these copies; in checked studies unresolved V genes cover under half, and the rest lacks a known reason. That table furnishes V, J and clone size, whereas the DNA furnished D and trimming. The sample profile shows 130,000 to 150,000 clones; about two thirds of them were found once. Clones ranked in the top ten supply around 34% of the sample.

PBMCs were separated by density centrifugation and stained for CD3, CD4 and CD8, after which CD4+ and CD8+ T cells were sorted on a FACSAria. Scalp biopsies and blood samples were provided by unaffected controls. This clone was seen only once. Its antigen target is currently unknown. No much larger clone is present one base from it, and per-base qualities are unavailable. A distance of 9 bases separates the germline ends of V and J, which lose 6 bases and 7 bases respectively. Measured from the cysteine to the phenylalanine, the CDR3 is 10 residues long. Only CDR3 DNA is held: 30 bases, read in frame from base 1. CDR1 and CDR2, per the germline V gene (reference sequence), are DFQATT and SNEGSKA.

Sequencing was carried out using CD8+ T cells sorted from blood. The TCR sequence derives from a human donor in good health. The sequence joins TRBV20-1 to TRBJ1-1, with the D gene not confidently named. The nucleotide sequence is TGCAGTGCGGGGTTGGGTGAAGCTTTCTTT. Its protein is CSAGLGEAFF.